Shown below are 4 T cell receptor beta chains from a single sample sequenced in a study of shared clonotypes between healthy human individuals. Produced via immunoSEQ multiplex PCR; TCRdb's table is partial and in-frame only. The repertoire holds over 950,000 clones, with about 80% as singletons. The source material was memory CD4+ T cells from PBMCs. Subset denoted: CD45RA-negative fraction. The origin of the receptors is a man younger than 35 in good health. Some clones in this sample may be carry-over from other donors' samples.

This chain links TRBV29-1 with TRBJ2-5; the D is unclear. Germline V gene sequence: CDR1 SQVTM, CDR2 ANQGSEA. This CDR3 is built from 11 residues. V dropped 8 bases and J dropped 4 bases, with 11 bases sitting between them. The CDR3 reads CSSGPTETQYF. The CDR3 DNA reads as TGCAGCTCGGGCCCTACAGAGACCCAGTACTTC.

This clone was picked up one time. The chain combines TRBV30 with TRBJ2-1; 8 bases are a match to TRBD2. J lost 12 bases, V lost 3 bases, and 10 bases had no gene match. The CDR3 is 13 residues long. CDR1 is GTSNPN and CDR2 is SVGIG in the germline V gene (reference sequence). The CDR3 sequence: CAWRELLAAPQFF. CDR3 DNA: TGTGCCTGGAGAGAATTACTAGCGGCTCCGCAGTTCTTC.

This rearrangement joins TRBV10-3 to TRBJ2-5; 10 bases map to TRBD2. The CDR3 is 15 residues long. V dropped 6 bases and J dropped 5; count of bases not matched to a gene: 9. Germline V gene data show CDR1 as ENHRY and CDR2 as SYGVKD. The CDR3 here is CAISETSGLGETQYF. CDR3 DNA: TGTGCCATCAGCGAGACTAGCGGGCTTGGGGAGACCCAGTACTTC.

V is TRBV5-1 and J is TRBJ2-7, with D possibly being TRBD1 (7 bases). V dropped 4 bases and J dropped 0 bases, with 14 bases sitting between them. The CDR3 length is 15 residues. Germline V gene sequence: CDR1 SGHRS, CDR2 YFSETQ. In nucleotides, the CDR3 is TGCGCCAGCAGCCTTCAGGGGGGAGGCTCCTACGAGCAGTACTTC. It encodes CASSLQGGGSYEQYF.